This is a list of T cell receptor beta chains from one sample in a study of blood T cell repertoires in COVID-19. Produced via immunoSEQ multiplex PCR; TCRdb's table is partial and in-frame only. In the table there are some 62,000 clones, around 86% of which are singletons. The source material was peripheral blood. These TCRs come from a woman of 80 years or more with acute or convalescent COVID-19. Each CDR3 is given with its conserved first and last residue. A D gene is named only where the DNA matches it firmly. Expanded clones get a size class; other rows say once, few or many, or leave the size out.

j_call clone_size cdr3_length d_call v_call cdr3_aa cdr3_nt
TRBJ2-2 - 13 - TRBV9 CASKRRGTGELFF TGTGCCAGTAAACGTCGGGGGACCGGGGAGCTGTTTTTT
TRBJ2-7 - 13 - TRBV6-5 CASFTGNSYEQYF TGTGCCAGCTTCACGGGTAACTCCTACGAGCAGTACTTC
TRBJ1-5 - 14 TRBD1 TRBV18 CASSPGQGNQPQHF TGTGCCAGCTCACCGGGACAGGGCAATCAGCCCCAGCATTTT
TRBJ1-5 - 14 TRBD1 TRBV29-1 CSVGETGANQPQHF TGCAGCGTGGGAGAGACAGGGGCAAATCAGCCCCAGCATTTT
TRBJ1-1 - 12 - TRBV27 CASSRDNTEAFF TGTGCCAGCAGCCGGGATAACACTGAAGCTTTCTTT
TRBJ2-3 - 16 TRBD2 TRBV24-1 CATPCLGEGHTDTQYF TGTGCCACCCCCTGTTTGGGGGAGGGCCACACAGATACGCAGTATTTT
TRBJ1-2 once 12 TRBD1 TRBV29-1 CSAGQQNYGYTF TGCAGCGCGGGACAGCAAAACTATGGCTACACCTTC
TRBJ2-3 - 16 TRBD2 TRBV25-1 CASSLTSGGAADTQYF TGTGCCAGCAGCTTGACTAGCGGGGGGGCGGCAGATACGCAGTATTTT
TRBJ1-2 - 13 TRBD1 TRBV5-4 CASSFGQGDGYTF TGTGCCAGCAGCTTTGGACAGGGGGATGGCTACACCTTC
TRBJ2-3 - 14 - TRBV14 CASSLRGYPDTQYF TGTGCCAGCAGCCTTAGGGGGTACCCAGATACGCAGTATTTT
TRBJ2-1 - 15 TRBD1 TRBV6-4 CASSADRGPYNEQFF TGTGCCAGCAGCGCTGACAGGGGACCCTACAATGAGCAGTTCTTC
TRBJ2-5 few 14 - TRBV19 CASSTSQKRETQYF TGTGCCAGTAGTACCTCCCAGAAGCGGGAGACCCAGTACTTC
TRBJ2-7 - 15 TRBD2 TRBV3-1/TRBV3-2 CASSATSGVWSEQYF TGTGCCAGCAGCGCGACTAGCGGTGTCTGGAGCGAGCAGTACTTC
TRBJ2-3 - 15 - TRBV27 CASSLVGWSTDTQYF TGTGCCAGCAGTTTGGTCGGTTGGAGCACAGATACGCAGTATTTT